This T cell receptor beta chain was sequenced for a study of blood T cells in healthy people across ages. Study results and limitations: Measured against age, TCR beta diversity per million T cells decreased in a roughly linear manner. The study found more naive CD4+ cells and higher diversity in long-lived than aged donors.

This clonotype turned up a few times. What it binds is not known. Per sample, a minimum of 6 million PBMCs were isolated. The use of a sample-barcoded 5' primer and a J-beta primer mix characterized a second PCR of about 7 to 12 cycles. Per-sample output comprised a minimum of 2.5 million paired-end reads containing CDR3. TCRdb re-analysed the 5' RACE reads in MiXCR, keeping a single row per CDR3 protein. The repertoire holds 580,000 or so distinct CDR3 sequences, with roughly 48% as singletons. CDR1 and CDR2 (germline): SGHTA, FQGNSA. The length of the CDR3 is 11 residues. Trimming shortened V by 0 bases and J by 10 bases, and 4 bases separated the two germline ends.

The chain links TRBV7-2 to TRBJ2-1; no clear D gene. The sample comprised blood. The clonotype was recovered from an elderly man in good health. In DNA form, the CDR3 reads TGTGCCAGCAGCTTAGCCCGCGAGCAGTTCTTC. Translation: CASSLAREQFF.